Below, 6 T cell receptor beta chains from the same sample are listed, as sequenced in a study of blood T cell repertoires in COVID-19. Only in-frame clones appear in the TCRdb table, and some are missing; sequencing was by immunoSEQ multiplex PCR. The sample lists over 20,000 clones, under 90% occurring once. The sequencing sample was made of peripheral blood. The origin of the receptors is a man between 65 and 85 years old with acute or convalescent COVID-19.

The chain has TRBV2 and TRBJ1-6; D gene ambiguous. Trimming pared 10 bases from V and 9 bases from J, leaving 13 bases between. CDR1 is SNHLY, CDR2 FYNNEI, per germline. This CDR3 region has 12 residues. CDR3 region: CATQTTGSPLHF. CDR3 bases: TGTGCCACCCAGACGACTGGTTCACCCCTCCACTTT. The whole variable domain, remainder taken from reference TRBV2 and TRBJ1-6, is EPEVTQTPSHQVTQMGQEVILRCVPISNHLYFYWYRQILGQKVEFLVSFYNNEISEKSEIFDDQFSVERPDGSNFTLKIRSTKLEDSAMYFCATQTTGSPLHFGNGTRLTVT.

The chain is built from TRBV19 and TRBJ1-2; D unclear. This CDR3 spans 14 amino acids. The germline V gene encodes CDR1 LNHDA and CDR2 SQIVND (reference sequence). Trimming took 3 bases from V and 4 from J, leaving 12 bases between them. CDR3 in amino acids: CASSMSGNVYGYTF. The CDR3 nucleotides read TGTGCCAGTAGTATGTCAGGAAATGTCTATGGCTACACCTTC.

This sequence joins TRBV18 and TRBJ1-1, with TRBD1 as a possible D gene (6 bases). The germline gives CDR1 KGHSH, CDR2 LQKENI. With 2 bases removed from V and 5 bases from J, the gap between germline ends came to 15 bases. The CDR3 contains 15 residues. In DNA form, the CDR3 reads TGTGCCAGCTCACCATCAGCAGGGGTTGTTACTGAAGCTTTCTTT. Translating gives CASSPSAGVVTEAFF.

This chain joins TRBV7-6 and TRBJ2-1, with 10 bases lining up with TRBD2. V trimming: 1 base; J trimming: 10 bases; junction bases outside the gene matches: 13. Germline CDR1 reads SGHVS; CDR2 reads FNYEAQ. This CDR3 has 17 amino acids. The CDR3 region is CASSLEGSVAGGTEQFF. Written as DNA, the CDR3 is TGTGCCAGCAGCTTAGAGGGGTCGGTAGCGGGAGGAACGGAGCAGTTCTTC.

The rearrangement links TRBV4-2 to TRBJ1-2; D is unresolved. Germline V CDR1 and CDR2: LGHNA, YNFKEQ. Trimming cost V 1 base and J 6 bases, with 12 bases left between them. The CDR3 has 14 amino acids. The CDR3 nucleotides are TGTGCCAGCAGCCAAGTTGTTAAGGGAGATGGCTACACCTTC. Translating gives CASSQVVKGDGYTF.

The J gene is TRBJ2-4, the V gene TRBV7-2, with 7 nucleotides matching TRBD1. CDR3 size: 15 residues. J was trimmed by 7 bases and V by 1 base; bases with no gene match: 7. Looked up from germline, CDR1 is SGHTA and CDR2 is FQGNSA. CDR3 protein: CASSLGRQGGNIQYF. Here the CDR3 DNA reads TGTGCCAGCAGCTTAGGTCGACAGGGTGGGAACATTCAGTACTTC.